This TCR beta chain appears in the sequencing data of a study of blood T cell repertoires in COVID-19. Background on the study: Nucleic acid was either cDNA or gDNA, and it came from T cells, B-cell-depleted T cells, or PBMCs.

The germline V and J ends were trimmed by 3 bases and 4 bases, with 3 bases remaining between them. Per the germline V gene, CDR1 is MNHEY and CDR2 is SVGAGI. The CDR3 has 11 amino acids. Methods used by the authors: Amplification of reference gene primers was used by the study to estimate nucleated cell counts. Sequencing was performed with immunoSEQ multiplex PCR; in TCRdb, only in-frame clones are kept and a portion is missing. The DNA gave D and trimming, while V, J and clone size come from that table. The sample holds about 190,000 clones, roughly 80% seen once. This chain joins TRBV6-5 and TRBJ2-5; D unresolved. Input material: peripheral blood. The source is a human donor in a cohort sampled during active COVID-19. The CDR3 protein is CASSYRETQYF. The CDR3 DNA reads TGTGCCAGCAGTTATCGAGAGACCCAGTACTTC.